The 26 T cell receptor beta chains listed next were all sequenced from one sample in a study of a mutant IDH1 vaccine in newly diagnosed glioma. Time point defined: week 23, last vaccination. In every dose of vaccine, 300 ug of mutant IDH1 20-mer peptide was given alongside topical imiquimod. No antigens are known for them. Sequenced by immunoSEQ multiplex PCR; TCRdb stores in-frame clones only, minus some. Altogether 65,000 or so clones are present, around 83% being singletons, with the ten largest covering roughly 4%. Specimen: PBMCs, collected from a glioma patient whose treatment included an IDH1 peptide vaccine. The receptors derive from a young man with glioma.

The gene calls are TRBV7-6 and TRBJ1-3, with D unclear. V lost 2 bases and J 3 bases, leaving 14 bases between the germline ends. This CDR3 has 16 amino acids. Germline V CDR1 and CDR2: SGHVS, FNYEAQ. In DNA form, the CDR3 reads TGTGCCAGCAGCTTATTATTGGGTCTGGGTGGAAACACCATATATTTT. This sequence encodes CASSLLLGLGGNTIYF.

The chain has TRBV6-6 and TRBJ2-7, with D tentatively TRBD2 (5 bases). The CDR3 is 14 amino acids. The ends were cut back, 0 bases at V and 7 bases at J, with 13 bases in the middle. Germline assignment: CDR1 MNHNY and CDR2 SVGAGI (reference sequence). CDR3 amino acids: CASSYSQNWREQYF. For the CDR3, the DNA is TGTGCCAGCAGTTACTCCCAGAACTGGAGGGAGCAGTACTTC.

This clone was counted only a few times. The chain combines TRBV30 with TRBJ1-1; D unclear. The CDR3 covers 10 residues. V was shortened by 2 bases and J by 7 bases, with 5 bases between the two germline ends. CDR1 and CDR2 (germline): GTSNPN, SVGIG (reference sequence). The CDR3 DNA is TGTGCCTGGAGTACCGATGAAGCTTTCTTT. Encoded protein: CAWSTDEAFF.

The chain combines TRBV2 with TRBJ2-1; D possibly corresponds to TRBD1 (6 bases). The ends were cut back, 5 bases at V and 3 bases at J, with 17 bases in the middle. Germline CDR1 is SNHLY and CDR2 is FYNNEI. This CDR3 is built from 16 residues. CDR3 sequence (DNA): TGTGCCAGCAGTAACGTCAGGGGTAGTGGCTACAATGAGCAGTTCTTC. Protein sequence: CASSNVRGSGYNEQFF.

The rearrangement uses TRBV4-1 and TRBJ2-2; D remains unclear. Per germline, CDR1 MGHRA and CDR2 YSYEKL. V lost 2 bases and J 1 base, leaving 11 bases between the germline ends. CDR3 length: 16 amino acids. CDR3 sequence (DNA): TGCGCCAGCAGCCAACCCTTGTCAGGGAACACCGGGGAGCTGTTTTTT. Its translation: CASSQPLSGNTGELFF.

This clone was seen once. Other DNA sequences in the sample encode the same CDR3. The chain links TRBV2 to TRBJ1-6; D unresolved. Germline CDR1 and CDR2: SNHLY and FYNNEI. The V end was cut by 8 bases, the J end by 7 bases, with 18 bases between. CDR3 length: 15 amino acids. The CDR3 DNA reads TGTGCCAGCGAATTGACTGGGATTAGAAATTCACCCCTCCACTTT. Amino acids: CASELTGIRNSPLHF. Full variable domain (remainder filled in from reference TRBV2 and TRBJ1-6): EPEVTQTPSHQVTQMGQEVILRCVPISNHLYFYWYRQILGQKVEFLVSFYNNEISEKSEIFDDQFSVERPDGSNFTLKIRSTKLEDSAMYFCASELTGIRNSPLHFGNGTRLTVT.

The chain uses TRBV27 and TRBJ2-2, with 10 positions matching TRBD1. V gave up 8 bases and J gave up 2 bases; unmatched junction bases: 5. This CDR3 has 15 residues. CDR1 is MNHEY and CDR2 is SMNVEV in the germline V gene (reference sequence). Here the CDR3 reads CASLGTGANTGELFF. DNA of the CDR3: TGTGCCAGCCTAGGGACAGGGGCCAACACCGGGGAGCTGTTTTTT.

The V gene is TRBV2, the J gene TRBJ2-5; no clear D gene. V was trimmed by 3 bases and J by 5 bases, leaving 4 bases between them. The CDR3 is 11 residues long. CDR1 and CDR2 from the germline V gene are SNHLY and FYNNEI. CDR3 bases: TGTGCCAGCAGTGACAGGGAGACCCAGTACTTC. The encoded protein is CASSDRETQYF. Complete variable domain (other parts from reference TRBV2 and TRBJ2-5): EPEVTQTPSHQVTQMGQEVILRCVPISNHLYFYWYRQILGQKVEFLVSFYNNEISEKSEIFDDQFSVERPDGSNFTLKIRSTKLEDSAMYFCASSDRETQYFGPGTRLLVL.

V usage is TRBV15 and J usage is TRBJ2-5, with TRBD2 matching over 10 bases. CDR3 length: 16 amino acids. CDR1 and CDR2 from the germline V gene are LNHNV and YYDKDF (reference sequence). V lost 2 bases to trimming and J lost 5 bases; unmatched junction nucleotides: 8. The CDR3 protein is CATSRQAGGPFETQYF. The CDR3 coding sequence is TGTGCCACCAGCAGACAAGCGGGGGGGCCTTTCGAGACCCAGTACTTC.

This sequence joins TRBV6-5 and TRBJ1-1; D gene uncertain. Germline loops: CDR1 MNHEY, CDR2 SVGAGI. Between the trimmed V and J ends, which lost 7 bases and 4 bases, there was a span of 7 bases. This CDR3 region has 11 residues. In DNA, the CDR3 is TGTGCCAGCATCCGGGCCACTGAAGCTTTCTTT. Its translation: CASIRATEAFF.

V and J are TRBV10-1 and TRBJ2-2; 7 nucleotides line up with TRBD1. Germline loops: CDR1 WNHNN, CDR2 SYGVQD (reference sequence). The CDR3 totals 16 residues. The ends lost 3 bases at V and 6 bases at J; junction bases unmatched: 10. The CDR3 nucleotides read TGCGCCAGCAGTGACCAGGGGCAGGGGGATGCCGGGGAGCTGTTTTTT. It codes for CASSDQGQGDAGELFF.

V usage is TRBV5-1 and J usage is TRBJ2-3, with TRBD2 identical over 8 bases. CDR3 length: 15 residues. Germline loops: CDR1 SGHRS, CDR2 YFSETQ. After removal of 0 bases from V and 3 bases from J, the junction contained 3 bases not matched to a gene. The CDR3 spells CASSLASGYTDTQYF. DNA for the CDR3: TGCGCCAGCAGCTTGGCTAGCGGGTATACAGATACGCAGTATTTT.

CDR3 bases: TGTGCCAGCTCAAACAGAAAGACAGGGGAACCCTACGAGCAGTACTTC. It codes for CASSNRKTGEPYEQYF. The gene calls are TRBV18 and TRBJ2-7, with 8 nucleotides matching TRBD1. Germline assignment: CDR1 KGHSH and CDR2 LQKENI. The CDR3 covers 16 residues. V lost 5 bases to trimming and J lost 2 bases; unmatched junction nucleotides: 11.

The J gene is TRBJ2-7, the V gene TRBV30, with D perhaps matching TRBD1 or TRBD2 (5 bases each). V was trimmed by 2 bases and J by 8 bases, leaving 22 bases between them. The germline CDR1 and CDR2 sequences are GTSNPN and SVGIG (reference sequence). CDR3 length: 15 amino acids. The CDR3 is CAWSKSLGEMNQQYF. CDR3 in DNA: TGTGCCTGGAGTAAGTCCCTGGGGGAAATGAACCAGCAGTACTTC.

The chain joins TRBV7-8 to TRBJ1-6; tentatively, D is TRBD1 (6 bases). The V end lost 6 bases, the J end lost 10 bases, and 16 bases lay between the germline ends. The CDR3 sequence is 14 residues long. Germline lookup yields CDR1 SGHVS and CDR2 FQNEAQ. CDR3 sequence (DNA): TGTGCCAGCAGGTTAACAGGGTCAAGGTCACCCCTCCACTTT. As protein: CASRLTGSRSPLHF.

V and J are TRBV6-1 and TRBJ1-5; TRBD1 matches at 8 bases. The CDR3 is made up of 14 amino acids. V lost 4 bases and J lost 2; bases outside the gene matches: 1. Germline V gene lookup returns CDR1 MNHNS and CDR2 SASEGT. The CDR3 region is CASSAGGGNQPQHF. CDR3 sequence (DNA): TGTGCCAGCAGTGCAGGGGGCGGCAATCAGCCCCAGCATTTT.

In this sample, this clone turned up once. This chain joins TRBV6-4 and TRBJ2-3, with 9 bases aligning to TRBD1. Germline lookup yields CDR1 MRHNA and CDR2 SNTAGT. This CDR3 comprises 14 residues. With 2 bases clipped from V and 4 bases from J, the junction kept 1 base outside the gene matches. In DNA form, the CDR3 reads TGTGCCAGCAGTGACACAGGGGGCGCAGATACGCAGTATTTT. Its translation is CASSDTGGADTQYF.

The chain joins TRBV6-6 to TRBJ1-2; possibly TRBD1 for D (6 bases). This CDR3 region has 16 residues. CDR1 is MNHNY, CDR2 SVGAGI, per germline (reference sequence). V was shortened by 0 bases and J by 8 bases, with 19 bases between the two germline ends. The CDR3 spells CASSYSKAGALGGYTF. The CDR3 nucleotides are TGTGCCAGCAGTTACTCGAAGGCAGGGGCTCTAGGCGGCTACACCTTC.

The sample holds a few counts of this clone. This sequence joins TRBV7-6 and TRBJ1-6; D is unclear. The V end was cut by 5 bases, the J end by 9 bases, with 17 bases between. Germline CDR1 and CDR2: SGHVS and FNYEAQ. CDR3 length equals 15 residues. CDR3 region: CASSPFTQTTSPLHF. The CDR3 DNA is TGTGCCAGCAGCCCCTTTACTCAGACCACTTCACCCCTCCACTTT.

The rearrangement uses TRBV9 and TRBJ2-1; no firm D call. The V gene's germline CDR1 is SGDLS and CDR2 YYNGEE. The CDR3 loop spans 14 amino acids. V shed 4 bases and J shed 6 bases, with 14 bases lying between them. The CDR3 loop is CASSSYSSPNEQFF. DNA of the CDR3: TGTGCCAGCAGCTCATACAGTTCTCCCAATGAGCAGTTCTTC.

The chain couples TRBV28 to TRBJ1-6; a weak D match, TRBD1 (5 bases). The CDR3 spans 13 residues. From germline, CDR1 is MDHEN and CDR2 SYDVKM. V shed 6 bases and J shed 14 bases, with 17 bases lying between them. CDR3 region: CASRTGAPVTLHF. CDR3 in DNA: TGTGCCAGCAGAACAGGTGCGCCGGTCACCCTCCACTTT.

This clone was counted between two and nine times. The chain joins TRBV6-1 to TRBJ1-5, with TRBD1 as a possible D gene (5 bases). CDR1 is MNHNS, CDR2 SASEGT, per germline. There are 15 residues in the CDR3. V was clipped by 6 bases and J by 2 bases, with 14 bases between them. The CDR3 protein is CASRAGTYGNQPQHF. In DNA form, the CDR3 reads TGTGCCAGCAGGGCAGGGACGTATGGCAATCAGCCCCAGCATTTT.

V is TRBV5-1 and J is TRBJ1-1; D call uncertain. Germline assignment: CDR1 SGHRS and CDR2 YFSETQ. CDR3 length: 16 residues. Between the trimmed V and J ends, which lost 0 bases and 1 base, there was a span of 13 bases. This chain's CDR3 is CASSLGDLTANTEAFF. The CDR3 DNA reads TGCGCCAGCAGCTTGGGGGATTTAACAGCGAACACTGAAGCTTTCTTT. The full variable domain, with the rest looked up from reference TRBV5-1 and TRBJ1-1, is KAGVTQTPRYLIKTRGQQVTLSCSPISGHRSVSWYQQTPGQGLQFLFEYFSETQRNKGNFPGRFSGRQFSNSRSEMNVSTLELGDSALYLCASSLGDLTANTEAFFGQGTRLTVV.

The chain combines TRBV7-9 with TRBJ1-5, with unresolved D. Trimming pared 4 bases from V and 5 bases from J, leaving 9 bases between. The CDR3 loop spans 13 amino acids. CDR1 and CDR2 from the germline V gene are SEHNR and FQNEAQ (reference sequence). CDR3 residues: CASSSERDQPQHF. CDR3 sequence (DNA): TGTGCCAGCAGCTCAGAGCGGGATCAGCCCCAGCATTTT.

The chain has TRBV19 and TRBJ1-2; D is ambiguous. Between the trimmed V and J ends, which lost 4 bases and 2 bases, there was a span of 23 bases. CDR1 LNHDA and CDR2 SQIVND come from the germline V gene (reference sequence). This CDR3 spans 18 amino acids. The CDR3 DNA reads TGTGCCAGTAGTACCTTGACACGCTGGGGTACTACAAACTATGGCTACACCTTC. Protein: CASSTLTRWGTTNYGYTF. Filled out from reference TRBV19 and TRBJ1-2, the complete variable domain reads DGGITQSPKYLFRKEGQNVTLSCEQNLNHDAMYWYRQDPGQGLRLIYYSQIVNDFQKGDIAEGYSVSREKKESFPLTVTSAQKNPTAFYLCASSTLTRWGTTNYGYTFGSGTRLTVV.

Here the CDR3 reads CASSVVTGLTEAFF. In DNA form, the CDR3 reads TGTGCCAGCAGTGTAGTAACAGGACTCACTGAAGCTTTCTTT. V gene TRBV2 combines with J gene TRBJ1-1; TRBD1 might be the D (5 bases). The CDR3 is 14 amino acids. CDR1 is SNHLY, CDR2 FYNNEI, per germline. V dropped 4 bases and J dropped 4 bases, with 13 bases sitting between them.